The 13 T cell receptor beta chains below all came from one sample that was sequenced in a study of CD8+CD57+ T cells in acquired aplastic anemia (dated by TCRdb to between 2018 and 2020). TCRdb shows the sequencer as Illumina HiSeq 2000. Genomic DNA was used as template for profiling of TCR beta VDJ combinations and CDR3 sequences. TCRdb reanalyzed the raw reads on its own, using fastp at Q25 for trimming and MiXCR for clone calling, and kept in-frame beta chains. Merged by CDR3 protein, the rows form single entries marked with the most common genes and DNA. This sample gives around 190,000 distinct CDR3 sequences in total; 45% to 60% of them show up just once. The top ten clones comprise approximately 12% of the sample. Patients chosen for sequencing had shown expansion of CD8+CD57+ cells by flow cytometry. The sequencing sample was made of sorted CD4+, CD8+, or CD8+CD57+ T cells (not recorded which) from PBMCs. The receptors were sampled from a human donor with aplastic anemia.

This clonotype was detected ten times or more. In DNA form, the CDR3 reads TGTGCCAGCATTTCGACAGGGGTGCGTGAGACCCAGTACTTC. This sequence encodes CASISTGVRETQYF. The gene calls are TRBV6-6 and TRBJ2-5, with 8 bases that match TRBD1. With V trimmed by 7 bases and J by 5 bases, 9 bases remained unmatched. Looked up from germline, CDR1 is MNHNY and CDR2 is SVGAGI (reference sequence). CDR3 length: 14 residues.

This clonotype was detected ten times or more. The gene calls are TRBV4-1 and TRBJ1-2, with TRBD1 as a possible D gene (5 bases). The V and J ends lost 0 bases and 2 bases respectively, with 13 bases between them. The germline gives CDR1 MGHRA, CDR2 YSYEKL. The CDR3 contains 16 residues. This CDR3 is CASSQEFVGGNYGYTF. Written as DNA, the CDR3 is TGCGCCAGCAGCCAAGAGTTTGTGGGGGGAAACTATGGCTACACCTTC.

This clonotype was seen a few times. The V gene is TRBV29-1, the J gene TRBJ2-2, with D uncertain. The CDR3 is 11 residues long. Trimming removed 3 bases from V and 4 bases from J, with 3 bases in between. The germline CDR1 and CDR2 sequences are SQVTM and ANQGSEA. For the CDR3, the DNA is TGCAGCGTTGACTCCACCGGGGAGCTGTTTTTT. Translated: CSVDSTGELFF.

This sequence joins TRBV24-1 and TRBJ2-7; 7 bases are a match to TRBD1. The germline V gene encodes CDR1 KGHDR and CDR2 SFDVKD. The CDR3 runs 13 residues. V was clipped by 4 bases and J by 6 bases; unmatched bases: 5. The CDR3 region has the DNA TGTGCCACCAGTGACGAGGACAGGCGCGAGCAGTACTTC. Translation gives CATSDEDRREQYF.

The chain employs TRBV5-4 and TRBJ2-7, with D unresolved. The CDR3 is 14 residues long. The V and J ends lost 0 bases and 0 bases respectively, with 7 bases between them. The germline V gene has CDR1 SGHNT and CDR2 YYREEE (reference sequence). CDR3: CASSLEQISYEQYF. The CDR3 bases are TGTGCCAGCAGCTTGGAACAGATCTCCTACGAGCAGTACTTC.

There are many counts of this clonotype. The chain's CDR3 is CASSLVGTEHSYEQYF. CDR3 nucleotides: TGTGCCAGCAGCTTGGTGGGGACGGAACACTCCTACGAGCAGTACTTC. The genes are TRBV5-8 and TRBJ2-7; D is possibly TRBD1 or TRBD2 (5 bases each). This CDR3 comprises 16 residues. Germline V gives CDR1 SGHTS, CDR2 YDEGEE. The ends were cut back, 0 bases at V and 0 bases at J, with 13 bases in the middle.

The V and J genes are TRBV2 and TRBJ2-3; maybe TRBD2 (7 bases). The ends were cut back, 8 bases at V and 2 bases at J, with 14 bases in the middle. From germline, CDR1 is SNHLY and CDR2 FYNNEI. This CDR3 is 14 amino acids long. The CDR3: CASLRGRDTDTQYF. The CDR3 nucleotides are TGTGCCAGCCTGAGGGGGAGGGACACAGATACGCAGTATTTT.

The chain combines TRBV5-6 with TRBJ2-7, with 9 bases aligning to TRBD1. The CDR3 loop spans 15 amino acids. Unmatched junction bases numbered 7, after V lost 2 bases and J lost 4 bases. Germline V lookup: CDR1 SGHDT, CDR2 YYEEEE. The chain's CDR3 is CASSFWDRDLYEQYF. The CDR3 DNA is TGTGCCAGCAGCTTCTGGGACAGGGACTTATACGAGCAGTACTTC.

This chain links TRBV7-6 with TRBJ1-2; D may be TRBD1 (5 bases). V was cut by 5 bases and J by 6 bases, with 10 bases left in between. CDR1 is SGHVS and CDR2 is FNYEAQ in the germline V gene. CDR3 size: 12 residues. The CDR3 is CASSTRADGYTF. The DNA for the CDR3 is TGTGCCAGCAGCACCAGGGCTGATGGCTACACCTTC.

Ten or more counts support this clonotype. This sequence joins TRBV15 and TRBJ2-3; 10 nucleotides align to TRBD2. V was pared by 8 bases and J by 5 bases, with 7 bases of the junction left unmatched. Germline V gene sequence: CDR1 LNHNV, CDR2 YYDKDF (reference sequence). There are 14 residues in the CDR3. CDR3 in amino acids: CATRLAGVIDTQYF. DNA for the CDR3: TGTGCCACCCGCCTAGCGGGGGTTATAGATACGCAGTATTTT.

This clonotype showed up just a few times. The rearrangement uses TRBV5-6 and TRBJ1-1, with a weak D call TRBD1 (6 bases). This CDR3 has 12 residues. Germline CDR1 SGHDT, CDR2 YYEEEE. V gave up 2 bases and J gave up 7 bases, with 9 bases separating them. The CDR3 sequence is CASSFGDNEAFF. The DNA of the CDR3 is TGTGCCAGCAGCTTCGGGGACAATGAAGCTTTCTTT.

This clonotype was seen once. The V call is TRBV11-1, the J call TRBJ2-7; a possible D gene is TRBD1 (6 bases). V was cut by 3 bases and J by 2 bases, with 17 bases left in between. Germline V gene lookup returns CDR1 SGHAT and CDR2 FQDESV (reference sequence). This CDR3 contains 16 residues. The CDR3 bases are TGTGCCAGCAGCTTGCAATACGGGACACAGACCTACGAGCAGTACTTC. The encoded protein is CASSLQYGTQTYEQYF. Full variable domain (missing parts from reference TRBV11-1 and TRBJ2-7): EAEVAQSPRYKITEKSQAVAFWCDPISGHATLYWYRQILGQGPELLVQFQDESVVDDSQLPKDRFSAERLKGVDSTLKIQPAELGDSAMYLCASSLQYGTQTYEQYFGPGTRLTVT.

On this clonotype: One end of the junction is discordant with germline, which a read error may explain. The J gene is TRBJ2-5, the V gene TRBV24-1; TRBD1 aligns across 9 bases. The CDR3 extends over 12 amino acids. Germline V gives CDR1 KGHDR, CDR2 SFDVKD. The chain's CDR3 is CASYRGRETRYF. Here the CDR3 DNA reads TGTGCCAGCTACAGGGGGCGCGAGACCCGGTACTTC.